The subject of this entry is one T cell receptor (beta chain). In the original workflow: Reference gene primer amplification gave nucleated cell count estimates. The repertoire was sequenced with immunoSEQ multiplex PCR; TCRdb's copy has only in-frame clones and lacks some. Clone size and the V and J calls come from that table; the DNA yielded D and trimming. This table holds about 430,000 clones, roughly 90% found once. The data belong to a study of blood T cell repertoires in COVID-19. Study context: Samples representing acute and convalescent COVID-19 were sourced from the United States, Italy and Spain.

Cohorts were based on clinical histories the participants reported. This CDR3 contains 12 residues. The V and J ends lost 6 bases and 6 bases respectively, with 8 bases between them. In germline, CDR1 is MNHNY, CDR2 SVGAGI (reference sequence). The chain couples TRBV6-6 to TRBJ2-2, with D possibly matching TRBD1 (5 bases). The sequenced sample was PBMCs or T cells enriched from blood (not recorded which). The source is a woman under 30 who had been exposed to COVID-19. The CDR3 region is CASSKGSGELFF. CDR3 sequence (DNA): TGTGCCAGCAGCAAGGGGTCCGGGGAGCTGTTTTTT.